This T cell receptor beta chain was sequenced during a study of blood T cell repertoires in COVID-19 (dated by TCRdb to about 2020). About the study as a whole: The collaborator samples originated in the United States, Italy and Spain and spanned the acute and convalescent phases of COVID-19. A freely available public database, intended as a resource for researchers studying the immune response to SARS-CoV-2, is where the repertoires were released. The material from the prospective study consisted of cDNA or gDNA derived from T cells, B-cell-depleted T cells, or PBMCs. Where available, HLA class I and class II types were obtained from metadata supplied by the sample provider rather than from assay-based typing. Subjects who had been exposed to COVID-19, were actively infected with it, or had recovered from it provided the deeply sampled blood TCRbeta repertoires that made up the dataset. A de-identified subject ID, COVID-19 status, age in years and sex were almost always included in the sample metadata. Samples were obtained from the ongoing ImmuneRACE study (first 160 participants) and from about 1,300 subjects provided by 6 global collaborators.

Each collaborating institution followed its own protocols to collect whole blood in K2EDTA tubes. For TCRbeta analysis, collaborators shipped samples as frozen whole blood, isolated PBMCs, or DNA extracted from either of those sample types. V is cut by 3 bases and J by 3 bases, and the space between the germline ends is 8 bases. CDR1 SEHNR and CDR2 FQNEAQ are derived from the germline V gene (reference sequence). The CDR3 goes from the cysteine to the phenylalanine over 13 residues. The CDR3 DNA has 39 bases and is translated from base 1. On this clone: The antigen this receptor binds is unknown. The input lacks base qualities; no much larger clone sits a single base away.

TCRbeta CDR3 regions were amplified from genomic DNA by means of the immunoSEQ Assay, a bias-controlled multiplex PCR. On the authors' methods: Within the assay, amplification of reference gene primers was used to estimate how many nucleated cells each sample contained. To quantify the absolute abundance of each unique TCRbeta CDR3 rearrangement, sequence reads were collapsed and filtered. For each sample, productive Simpson clonality was calculated as the square root of Simpson's diversity index across productive rearrangements. TCRdb's version of the immuneACCESS table is confined to in-frame rearrangements and falls short of the full clone set. An unresolved V gene accounts for under half of the shortfall where checked; the remainder is of unknown origin. D and trimming were read from the DNA, whereas the V and J calls and clone size are those reported in that table. This sample lists more than 200,000 clones; about 86% were detected once. The ten largest make up roughly 1.4% of the sample.

Overall study results and their limits: How much clinical and demographic metadata was included differed by source and by participant, and the metadata was provided uncurated.

The chain is made from TRBV7-9 and TRBJ1-1; no D segment can be confidently identified. Sequencing used peripheral blood. This receptor was identified in a man older than 75 with acute or convalescent COVID-19. The CDR3 protein sequence reads: CASSLNGDTEAFF. The DNA sequence is TGTGCCAGCAGCTTGAACGGGGACACTGAAGCTTTCTTT.